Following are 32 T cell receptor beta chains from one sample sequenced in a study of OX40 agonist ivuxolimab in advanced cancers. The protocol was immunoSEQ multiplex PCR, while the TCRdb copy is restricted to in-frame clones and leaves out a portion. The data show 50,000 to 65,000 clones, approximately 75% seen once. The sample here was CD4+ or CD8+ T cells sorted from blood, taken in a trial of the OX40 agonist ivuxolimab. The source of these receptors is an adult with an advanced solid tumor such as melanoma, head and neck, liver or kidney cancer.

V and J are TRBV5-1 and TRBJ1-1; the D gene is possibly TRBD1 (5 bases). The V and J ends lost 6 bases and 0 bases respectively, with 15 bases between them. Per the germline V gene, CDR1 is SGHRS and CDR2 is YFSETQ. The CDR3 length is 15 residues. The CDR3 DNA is TGCGCCAGCACCCTCGGGGGGACGGTGAACACTGAAGCTTTCTTT. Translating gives CASTLGGTVNTEAFF. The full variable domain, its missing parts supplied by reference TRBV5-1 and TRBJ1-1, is KAGVTQTPRYLIKTRGQQVTLSCSPISGHRSVSWYQQTPGQGLQFLFEYFSETQRNKGNFPGRFSGRQFSNSRSEMNVSTLELGDSALYLCASTLGGTVNTEAFFGQGTRLTVV.

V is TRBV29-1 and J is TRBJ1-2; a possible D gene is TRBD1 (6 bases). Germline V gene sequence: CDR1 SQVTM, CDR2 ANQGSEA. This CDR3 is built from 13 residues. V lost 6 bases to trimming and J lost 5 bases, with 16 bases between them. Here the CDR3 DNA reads TGCAGCGTCGAAACCGGGACACCTTATGGCTACACCTTC. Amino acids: CSVETGTPYGYTF.

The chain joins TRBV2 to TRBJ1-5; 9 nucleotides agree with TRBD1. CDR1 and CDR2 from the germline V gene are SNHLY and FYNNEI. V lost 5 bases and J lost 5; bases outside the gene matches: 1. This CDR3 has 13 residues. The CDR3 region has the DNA TGTGCCAGCAGTACAGGGGGCGATCAGCCCCAGCATTTT. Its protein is CASSTGGDQPQHF.

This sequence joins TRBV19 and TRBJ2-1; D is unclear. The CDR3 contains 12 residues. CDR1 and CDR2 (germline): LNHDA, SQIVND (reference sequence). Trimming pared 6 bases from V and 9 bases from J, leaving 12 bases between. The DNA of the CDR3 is TGTGCCAGTAGCCAACGACCGGGTGAGCAGTTCTTC. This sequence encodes CASSQRPGEQFF.

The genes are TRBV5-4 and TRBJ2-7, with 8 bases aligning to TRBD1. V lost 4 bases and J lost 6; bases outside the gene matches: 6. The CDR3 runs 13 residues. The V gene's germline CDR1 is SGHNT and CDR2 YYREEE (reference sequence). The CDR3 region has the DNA TGTGCCAGCAGCAAAACAGGGGGAGGCGAGCAGTACTTC. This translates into CASSKTGGGEQYF. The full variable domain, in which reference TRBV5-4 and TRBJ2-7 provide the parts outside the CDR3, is ETGVTQSPTHLIKTRGQQVTLRCSSQSGHNTVSWYQQALGQGPQFIFQYYREEENGRGNFPPRFSGLQFPNYSSELNVNALELDDSALYLCASSKTGGGEQYFGPGTRLTVT.

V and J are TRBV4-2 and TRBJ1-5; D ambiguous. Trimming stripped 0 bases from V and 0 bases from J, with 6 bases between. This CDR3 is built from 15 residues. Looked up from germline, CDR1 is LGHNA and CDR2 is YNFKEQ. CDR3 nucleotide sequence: TGTGCCAGCAGCCAAGAACCGGATAGCAATCAGCCCCAGCATTTT. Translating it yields CASSQEPDSNQPQHF.

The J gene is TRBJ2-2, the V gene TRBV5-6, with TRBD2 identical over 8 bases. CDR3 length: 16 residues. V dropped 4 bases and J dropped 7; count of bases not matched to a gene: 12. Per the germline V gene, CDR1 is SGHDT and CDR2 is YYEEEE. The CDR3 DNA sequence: TGTGCCAGCAGCCCGAATTTGGATAGCGGGGTCGGGGAGCTGTTTTTT. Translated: CASSPNLDSGVGELFF. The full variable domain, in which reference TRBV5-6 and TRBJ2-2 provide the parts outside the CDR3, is DAGVTQSPTHLIKTRGQQVTLRCSPKSGHDTVSWYQQALGQGPQFIFQYYEEEERQRGNFPDRFSGHQFPNYSSELNVNALLLGDSALYLCASSPNLDSGVGELFFGEGSRLTVL.

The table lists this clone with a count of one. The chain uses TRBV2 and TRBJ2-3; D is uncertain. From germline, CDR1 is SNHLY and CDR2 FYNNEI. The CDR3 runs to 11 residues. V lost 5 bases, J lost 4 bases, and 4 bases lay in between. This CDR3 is CASSSADTQYF. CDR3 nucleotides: TGTGCCAGCAGTTCGGCAGATACGCAGTATTTT.

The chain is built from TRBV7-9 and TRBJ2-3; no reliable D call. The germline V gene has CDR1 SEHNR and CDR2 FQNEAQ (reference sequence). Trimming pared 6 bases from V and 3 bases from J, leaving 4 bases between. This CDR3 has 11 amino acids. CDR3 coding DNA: TGTGCCAGCAGTGTAACAGATACGCAGTATTTT. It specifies CASSVTDTQYF.

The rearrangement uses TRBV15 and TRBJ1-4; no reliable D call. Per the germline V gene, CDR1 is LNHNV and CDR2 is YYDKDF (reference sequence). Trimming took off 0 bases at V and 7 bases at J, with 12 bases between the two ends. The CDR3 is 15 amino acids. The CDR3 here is CATSRDRAVVEKLFF. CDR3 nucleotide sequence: TGTGCCACCAGCAGAGATAGGGCGGTAGTTGAAAAACTGTTTTTT.

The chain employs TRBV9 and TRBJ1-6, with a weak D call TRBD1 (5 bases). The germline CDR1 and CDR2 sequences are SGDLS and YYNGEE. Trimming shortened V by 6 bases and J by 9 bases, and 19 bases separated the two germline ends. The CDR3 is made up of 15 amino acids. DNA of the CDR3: TGTGCCAGCACCGCGGGGGTGGGGAACCGTTCACCCCTCCACTTT. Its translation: CASTAGVGNRSPLHF.

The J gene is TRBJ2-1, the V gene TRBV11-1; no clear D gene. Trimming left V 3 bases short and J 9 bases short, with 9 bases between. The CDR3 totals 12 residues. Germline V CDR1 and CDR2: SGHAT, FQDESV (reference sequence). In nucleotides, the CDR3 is TGTGCCAGCAGCTTCGTCGCCTCTGAGCAGTTCTTC. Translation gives CASSFVASEQFF. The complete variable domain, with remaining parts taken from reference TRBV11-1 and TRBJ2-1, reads EAEVAQSPRYKITEKSQAVAFWCDPISGHATLYWYRQILGQGPELLVQFQDESVVDDSQLPKDRFSAERLKGVDSTLKIQPAELGDSAMYLCASSFVASEQFFGPGTRLTVL.

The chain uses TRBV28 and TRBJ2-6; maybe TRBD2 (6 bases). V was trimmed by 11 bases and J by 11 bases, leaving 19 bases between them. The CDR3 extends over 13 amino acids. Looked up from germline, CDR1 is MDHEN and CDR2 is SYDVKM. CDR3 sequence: CALSRGGVDVLTF. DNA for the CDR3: TGTGCCCTTTCGAGGGGAGGAGTGGACGTCCTGACTTTC.

The CDR3 reads CASSIGHSQETQYF. The CDR3 region has the DNA TGTGCCAGTAGTATAGGGCACAGCCAAGAGACCCAGTACTTC. The V call is TRBV19, the J call TRBJ2-5, with unresolved D. The CDR3 is 14 residues long. CDR1 and CDR2 (germline): LNHDA, SQIVND (reference sequence). Trimming took off 1 base at V and 1 base at J, with 7 bases between the two ends.

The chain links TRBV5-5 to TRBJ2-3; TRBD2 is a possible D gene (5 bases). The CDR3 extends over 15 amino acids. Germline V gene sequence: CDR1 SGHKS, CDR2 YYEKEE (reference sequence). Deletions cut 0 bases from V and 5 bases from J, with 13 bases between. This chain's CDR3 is CASSLVSGNVDTQYF. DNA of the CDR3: TGTGCCAGCAGCTTGGTCTCCGGGAATGTAGATACGCAGTATTTT.

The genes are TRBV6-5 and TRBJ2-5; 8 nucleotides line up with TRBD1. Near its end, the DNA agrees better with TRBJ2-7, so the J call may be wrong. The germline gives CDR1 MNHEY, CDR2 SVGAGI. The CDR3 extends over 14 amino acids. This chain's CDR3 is CASSYGQGFYEQYF. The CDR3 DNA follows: TGTGCCAGCAGTTACGGACAGGGATTCTACGAGCAGTACTTC.

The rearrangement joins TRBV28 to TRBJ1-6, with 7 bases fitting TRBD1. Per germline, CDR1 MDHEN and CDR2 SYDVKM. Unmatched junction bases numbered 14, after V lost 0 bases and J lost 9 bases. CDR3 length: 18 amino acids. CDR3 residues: CASSLWGQTFGPSSPLHF. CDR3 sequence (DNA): TGTGCCAGCAGTTTATGGGGACAGACGTTTGGGCCCTCTTCACCCCTCCACTTT.

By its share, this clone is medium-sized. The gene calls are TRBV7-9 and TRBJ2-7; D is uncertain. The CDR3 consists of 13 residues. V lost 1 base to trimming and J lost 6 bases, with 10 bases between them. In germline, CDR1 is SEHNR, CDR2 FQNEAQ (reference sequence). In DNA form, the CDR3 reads TGTGCCAGCAGCTTAGGGTCCCCCAGCGAGCAGTACTTC. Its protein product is CASSLGSPSEQYF.

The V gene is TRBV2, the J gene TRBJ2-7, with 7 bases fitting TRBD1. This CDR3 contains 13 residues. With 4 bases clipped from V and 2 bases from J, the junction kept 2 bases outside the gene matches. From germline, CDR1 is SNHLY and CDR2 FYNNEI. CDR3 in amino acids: CASSGQGAYEQYF. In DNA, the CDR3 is TGTGCCAGCAGTGGGCAGGGGGCCTACGAGCAGTACTTC.

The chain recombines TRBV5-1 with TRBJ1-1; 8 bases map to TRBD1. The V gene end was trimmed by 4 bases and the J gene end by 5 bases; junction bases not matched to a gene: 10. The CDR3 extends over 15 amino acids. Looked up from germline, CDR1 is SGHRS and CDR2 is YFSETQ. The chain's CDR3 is CASSQQDREGTEAFF. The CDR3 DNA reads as TGCGCCAGCAGCCAGCAGGACAGGGAGGGGACTGAAGCTTTCTTT.

The CDR3 region has the DNA TGTGCCAGCAGTGACTCCCGCCGTCAGGGGTACACCATATATTTT. Amino acids: CASSDSRRQGYTIYF. The gene calls are TRBV6-1 and TRBJ1-3; TRBD1 is a possible D gene (6 bases). V lost 3 bases and J 8 bases, leaving 17 bases between the germline ends. CDR1 and CDR2 from the germline V gene are MNHNS and SASEGT. The CDR3 length is 15 residues.

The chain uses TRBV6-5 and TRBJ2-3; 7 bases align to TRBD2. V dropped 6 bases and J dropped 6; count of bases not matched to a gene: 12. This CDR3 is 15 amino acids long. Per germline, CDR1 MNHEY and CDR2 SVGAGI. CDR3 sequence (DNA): TGTGCCAGCAGAGAGTATAGCGGGCCTAGGGATACGCAGTATTTT. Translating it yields CASREYSGPRDTQYF.

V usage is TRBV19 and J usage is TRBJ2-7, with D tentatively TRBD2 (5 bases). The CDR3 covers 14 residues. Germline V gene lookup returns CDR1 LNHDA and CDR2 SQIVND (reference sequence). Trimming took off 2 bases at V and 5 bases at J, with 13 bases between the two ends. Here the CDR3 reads CASSIRGPRDEQYF. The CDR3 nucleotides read TGTGCCAGTAGTATAAGAGGGCCAAGGGACGAGCAGTACTTC.

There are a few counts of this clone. CDR3 residues: CASSPGQALRNNQPQHF. The CDR3 DNA follows: TGTGCCAGCAGCCCTGGACAGGCCCTGAGGAACAATCAGCCCCAGCATTTT. This chain joins TRBV7-2 and TRBJ1-5; 7 bases match TRBD1. Germline V gives CDR1 SGHTA, CDR2 FQGNSA. V gave up 5 bases and J gave up 3 bases; unmatched junction bases: 13. The CDR3 runs to 17 residues.

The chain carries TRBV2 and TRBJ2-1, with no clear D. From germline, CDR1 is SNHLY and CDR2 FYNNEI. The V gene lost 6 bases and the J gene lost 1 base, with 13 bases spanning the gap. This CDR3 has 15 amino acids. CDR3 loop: CASRAGPQSYNEQFF. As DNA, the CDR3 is TGTGCCAGCAGGGCCGGGCCCCAATCCTACAATGAGCAGTTCTTC.

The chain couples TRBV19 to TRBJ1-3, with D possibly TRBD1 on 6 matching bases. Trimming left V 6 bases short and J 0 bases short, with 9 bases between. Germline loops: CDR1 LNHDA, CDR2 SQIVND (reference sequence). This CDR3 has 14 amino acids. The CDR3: CASRGAPSGNTIYF. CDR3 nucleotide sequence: TGTGCCAGTAGGGGGGCCCCCTCTGGAAACACCATATATTTT.

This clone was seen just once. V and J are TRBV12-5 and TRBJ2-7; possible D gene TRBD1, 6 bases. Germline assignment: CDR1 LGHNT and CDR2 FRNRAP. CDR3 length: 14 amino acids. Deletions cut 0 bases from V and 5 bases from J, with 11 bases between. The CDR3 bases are TGTGCTAGTGGTTTGGTAGGGGGTCGGCACGAGCAGTACTTC. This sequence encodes CASGLVGGRHEQYF.

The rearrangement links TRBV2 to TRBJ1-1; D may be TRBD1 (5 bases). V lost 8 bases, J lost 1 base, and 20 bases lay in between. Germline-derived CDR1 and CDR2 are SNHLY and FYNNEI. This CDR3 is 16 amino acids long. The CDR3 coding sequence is TGTGCCAGCGAGTGGGGCCGCCGGGTTTCGAACACTGAAGCTTTCTTT. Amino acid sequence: CASEWGRRVSNTEAFF.

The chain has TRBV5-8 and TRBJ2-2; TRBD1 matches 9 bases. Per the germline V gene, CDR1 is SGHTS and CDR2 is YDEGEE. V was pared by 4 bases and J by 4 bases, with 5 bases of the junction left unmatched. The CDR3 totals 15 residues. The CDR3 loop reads CASSKWTGVTGELFF. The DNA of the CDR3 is TGTGCCAGCAGCAAATGGACAGGGGTCACCGGGGAGCTGTTTTTT.

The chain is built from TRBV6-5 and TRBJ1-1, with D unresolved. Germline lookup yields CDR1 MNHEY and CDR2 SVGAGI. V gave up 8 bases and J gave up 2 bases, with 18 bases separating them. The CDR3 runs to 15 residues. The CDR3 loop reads CASRRAPGLNTEAFF. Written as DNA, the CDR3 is TGTGCCAGCCGTAGGGCCCCAGGCTTAAACACTGAAGCTTTCTTT.

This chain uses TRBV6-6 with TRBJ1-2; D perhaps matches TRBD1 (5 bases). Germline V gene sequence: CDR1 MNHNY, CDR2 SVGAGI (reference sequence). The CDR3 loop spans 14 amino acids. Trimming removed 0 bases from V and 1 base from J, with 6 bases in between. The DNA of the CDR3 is TGTGCCAGCAGTTACTCGGGGGATAACTATGGCTACACCTTC. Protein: CASSYSGDNYGYTF.

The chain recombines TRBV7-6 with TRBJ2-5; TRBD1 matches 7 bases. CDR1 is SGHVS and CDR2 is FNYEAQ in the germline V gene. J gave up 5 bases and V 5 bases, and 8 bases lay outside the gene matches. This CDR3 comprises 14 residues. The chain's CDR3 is CASSPTGSWETQYF. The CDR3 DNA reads TGTGCCAGCAGCCCGACAGGGTCTTGGGAGACCCAGTACTTC.